This TCR beta chain was obtained from a study of CD8+CD57+ T cells in acquired aplastic anemia. Study as a whole: Average DNA yield from sorted CD4+ and CD8+ cells was approximately 3.2 ug. On average, healthy donors gave 9.5 million to 14 million reads for CD4+ cells.

The template for TCR beta VDJ and CDR3 sequence profiling was genomic DNA. TCRdb analysed the reads with MiXCR anew, one entry per CDR3 protein. The repertoire holds over 150,000 distinct CDR3 sequences, with approximately 40% as singletons. The CDR3 has 12 amino acids. V lost 5 bases and J 6 bases, leaving 9 bases between the germline ends. Looked up from germline, CDR1 is MNHEY and CDR2 is SMNVEV (reference sequence). The genes are TRBV27 and TRBJ2-3; no clear D. Material for sequencing was sorted CD4+, CD8+, or CD8+CD57+ T cells (not recorded which) from PBMCs. This receptor was obtained from a human donor in good health. CDR3 nucleotides: TGTGCCAGCAGTCACCGTCCGGATACGCAGTATTTT. Translating gives CASSHRPDTQYF.